This T cell receptor beta chain was sequenced in a study of cytomegalovirus exposure and HLA in healthy donors. Study at large: Early release data held about 92 million unique TCRs from HLA-typed donors. Study findings and constraints: As was reported, the classifier diagnosed cytomegalovirus status with high specificity and sensitivity.

The germline V gene has CDR1 WNHNN and CDR2 SYGVQD (reference sequence). Trimming cost V 8 bases and J 0 bases, with 26 bases left between them. CDR3 length: 20 amino acids. Vbeta (60) and Jbeta (13) primers were used in the PCR. Sequencing was performed with immunoSEQ multiplex PCR; in TCRdb, only in-frame clones are kept and a portion is missing. The table lists around 160,000 clones, under 85% of them singletons. Note on this clone: Its specificity is not known.

The receptor comes from a man between 45 and 60 years old in good health and CMV-seropositive. Source material: PBMCs. The gene calls are TRBV10-1 and TRBJ1-6, with D maybe TRBD1 (6 bases). The chain's CDR3 is CASRSSRDTAVSSYNSPLHF. CDR3 sequence (DNA): TGCGCCAGCCGGTCCTCCCGGGACACGGCTGTAAGCTCCTATAATTCACCCCTCCACTTT.